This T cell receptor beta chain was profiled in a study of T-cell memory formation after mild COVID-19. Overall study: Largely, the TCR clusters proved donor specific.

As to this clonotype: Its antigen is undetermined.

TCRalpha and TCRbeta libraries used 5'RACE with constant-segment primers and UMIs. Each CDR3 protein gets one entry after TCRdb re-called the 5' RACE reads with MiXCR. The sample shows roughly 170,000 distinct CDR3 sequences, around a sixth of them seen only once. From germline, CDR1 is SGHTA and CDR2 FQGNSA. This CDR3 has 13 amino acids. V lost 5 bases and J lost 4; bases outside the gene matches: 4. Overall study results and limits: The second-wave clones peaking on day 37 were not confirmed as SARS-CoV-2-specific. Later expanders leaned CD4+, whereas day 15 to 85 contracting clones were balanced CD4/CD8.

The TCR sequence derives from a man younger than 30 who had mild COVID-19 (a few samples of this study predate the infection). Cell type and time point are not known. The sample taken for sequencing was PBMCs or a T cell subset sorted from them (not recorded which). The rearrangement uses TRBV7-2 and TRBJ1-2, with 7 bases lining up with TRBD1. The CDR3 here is CASSPGQRYGYTF. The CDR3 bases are TGTGCCAGCAGCCCGGGACAGCGCTATGGCTACACCTTC.